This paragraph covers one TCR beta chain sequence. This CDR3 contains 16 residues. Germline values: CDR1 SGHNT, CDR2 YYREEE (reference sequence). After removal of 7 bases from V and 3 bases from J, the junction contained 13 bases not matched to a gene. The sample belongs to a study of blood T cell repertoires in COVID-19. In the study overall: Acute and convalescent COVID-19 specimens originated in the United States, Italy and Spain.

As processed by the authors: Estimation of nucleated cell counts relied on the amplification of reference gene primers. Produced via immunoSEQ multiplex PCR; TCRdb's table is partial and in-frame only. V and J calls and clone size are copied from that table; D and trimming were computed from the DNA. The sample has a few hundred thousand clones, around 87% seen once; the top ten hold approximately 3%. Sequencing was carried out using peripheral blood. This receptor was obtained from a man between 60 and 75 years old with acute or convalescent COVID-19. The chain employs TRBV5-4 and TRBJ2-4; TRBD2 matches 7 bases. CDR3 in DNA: TGTGCCAGCCGAGCAAGTTCCCCGGGGGGCAAAAACATTCAGTACTTC. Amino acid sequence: CASRASSPGGKNIQYF. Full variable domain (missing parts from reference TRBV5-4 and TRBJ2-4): ETGVTQSPTHLIKTRGQQVTLRCSSQSGHNTVSWYQQALGQGPQFIFQYYREEENGRGNFPPRFSGLQFPNYSSELNVNALELDDSALYLCASRASSPGGKNIQYFGAGTRLSVL.